This T cell receptor (beta chain) was found in a study of blood T cell repertoires in COVID-19. Authors' data handling: Amplification of reference gene primers provided the estimated nucleated cell counts. The data were produced by immunoSEQ multiplex PCR, yet TCRdb's version contains in-frame clones alone and is incomplete. D and trimming come from the DNA, and the V and J calls and clone size come from that table. The sample consists of 150,000 to 200,000 clones, around 89% of them appearing once. The CDR3 length is 15 residues. Germline CDR1 is SEHNR and CDR2 is FQNEAQ (reference sequence). J gave up 5 bases and V 2 bases, and 7 bases lay outside the gene matches.

This chain links TRBV7-9 with TRBJ2-3; 7 bases are shared with TRBD2. The sequence derives from a man aged 60 to 75 with acute or convalescent COVID-19. Sequencing was performed on peripheral blood. The CDR3 DNA sequence: TGTGCCAGCAGCTTAAGACTAGCTGCGGTAGATACGCAGTATTTT. Protein: CASSLRLAAVDTQYF.